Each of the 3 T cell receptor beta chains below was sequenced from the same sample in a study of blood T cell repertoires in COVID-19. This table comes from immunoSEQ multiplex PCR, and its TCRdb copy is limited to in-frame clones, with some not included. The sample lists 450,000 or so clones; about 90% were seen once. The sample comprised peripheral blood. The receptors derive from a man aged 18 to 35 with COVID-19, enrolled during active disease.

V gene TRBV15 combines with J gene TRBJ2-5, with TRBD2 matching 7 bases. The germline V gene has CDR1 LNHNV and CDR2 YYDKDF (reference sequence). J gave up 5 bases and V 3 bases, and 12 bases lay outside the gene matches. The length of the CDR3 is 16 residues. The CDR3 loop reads CATSRGGTGAHETQYF. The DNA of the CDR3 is TGTGCCACCAGCAGGGGGGGGACGGGAGCTCATGAGACCCAGTACTTC.

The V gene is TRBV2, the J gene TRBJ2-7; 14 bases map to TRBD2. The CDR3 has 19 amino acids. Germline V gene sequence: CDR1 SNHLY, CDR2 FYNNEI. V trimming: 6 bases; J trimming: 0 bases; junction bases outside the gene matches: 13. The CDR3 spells CASRDTGLAGGRSSYEQYF. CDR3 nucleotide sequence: TGTGCCAGCAGAGACACCGGACTAGCGGGGGGACGGAGCTCCTACGAGCAGTACTTC. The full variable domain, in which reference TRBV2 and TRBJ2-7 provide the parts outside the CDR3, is EPEVTQTPSHQVTQMGQEVILRCVPISNHLYFYWYRQILGQKVEFLVSFYNNEISEKSEIFDDQFSVERPDGSNFTLKIRSTKLEDSAMYFCASRDTGLAGGRSSYEQYFGPGTRLTVT.

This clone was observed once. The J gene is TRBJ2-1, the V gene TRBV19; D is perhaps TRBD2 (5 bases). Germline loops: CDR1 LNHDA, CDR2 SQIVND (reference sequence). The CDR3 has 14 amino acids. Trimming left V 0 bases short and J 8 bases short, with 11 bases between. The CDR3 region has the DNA TGTGCCAGTAGTATAGATCCTAGCCGCGATGAGCAGTTCTTC. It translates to CASSIDPSRDEQFF. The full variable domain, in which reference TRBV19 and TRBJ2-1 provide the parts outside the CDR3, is DGGITQSPKYLFRKEGQNVTLSCEQNLNHDAMYWYRQDPGQGLRLIYYSQIVNDFQKGDIAEGYSVSREKKESFPLTVTSAQKNPTAFYLCASSIDPSRDEQFFGPGTRLTVL.